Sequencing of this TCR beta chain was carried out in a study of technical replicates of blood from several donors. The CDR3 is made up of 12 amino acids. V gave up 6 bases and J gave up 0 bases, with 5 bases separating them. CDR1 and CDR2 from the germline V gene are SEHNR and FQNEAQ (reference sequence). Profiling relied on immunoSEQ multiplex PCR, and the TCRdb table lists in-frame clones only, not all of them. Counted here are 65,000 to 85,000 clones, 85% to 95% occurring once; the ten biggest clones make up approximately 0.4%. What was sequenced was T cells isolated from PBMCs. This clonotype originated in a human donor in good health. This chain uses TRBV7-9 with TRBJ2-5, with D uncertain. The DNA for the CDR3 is TGTGCCAGCAGTAACAACCAAGAGACCCAGTACTTC. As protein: CASSNNQETQYF.